The TCR beta chain described here comes from a study of blood T cell repertoires in COVID-19. Study as a whole: The United States, Italy and Spain provided the acute and convalescent COVID-19 samples.

Methods used by the authors: Reference gene primer amplification in the assay estimated nucleated cell counts. The protocol was immunoSEQ multiplex PCR, while the TCRdb copy is restricted to in-frame clones and leaves out a portion. V, J and clone size reflect that table, while D and trimming were determined from the DNA. The profile shows some 260,000 clones, 70% to 90% of them singletons. Germline V gene lookup returns CDR1 ENHRY and CDR2 SYGVKD. There are 8 residues in the CDR3. The TCR sequence derives from a man aged 80 or over with acute or convalescent COVID-19. The sequenced sample consisted of peripheral blood. The rearrangement uses TRBV10-3 and TRBJ2-7, with D uncertain. The CDR3 DNA follows: TGTGGGGCATACGAGCAGTACTTC. The encoded protein is CGAYEQYF.